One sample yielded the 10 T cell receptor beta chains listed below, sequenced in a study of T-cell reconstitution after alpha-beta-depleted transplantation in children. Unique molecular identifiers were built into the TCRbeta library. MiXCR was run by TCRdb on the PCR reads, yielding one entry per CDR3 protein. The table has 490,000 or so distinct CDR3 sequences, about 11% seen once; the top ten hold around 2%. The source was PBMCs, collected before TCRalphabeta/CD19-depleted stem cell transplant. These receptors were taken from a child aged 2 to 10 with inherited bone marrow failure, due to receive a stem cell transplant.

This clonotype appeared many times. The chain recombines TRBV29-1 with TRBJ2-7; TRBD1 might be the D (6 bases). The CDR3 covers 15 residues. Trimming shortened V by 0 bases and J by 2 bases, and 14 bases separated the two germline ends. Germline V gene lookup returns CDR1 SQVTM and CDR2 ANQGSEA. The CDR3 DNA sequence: TGCAGCGTTGAAGATGAAGGGACATTGCCCTACGAGCAGTACTTC. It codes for CSVEDEGTLPYEQYF.

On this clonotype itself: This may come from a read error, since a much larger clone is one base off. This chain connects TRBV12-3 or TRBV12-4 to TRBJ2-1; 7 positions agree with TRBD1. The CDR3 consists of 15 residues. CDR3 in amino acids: CASSLGQSSYNEEFF. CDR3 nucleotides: TGTGCCAGCAGCTTGGGACAGAGCTCCTACAATGAGGAGTTCTTC.

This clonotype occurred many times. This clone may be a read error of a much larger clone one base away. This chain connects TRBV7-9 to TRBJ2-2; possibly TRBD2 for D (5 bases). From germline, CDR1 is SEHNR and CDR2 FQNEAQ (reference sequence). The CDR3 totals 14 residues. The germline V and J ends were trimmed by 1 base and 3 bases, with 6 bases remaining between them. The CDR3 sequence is CASSLGGYTGELFF. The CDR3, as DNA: TGTGCCAGCAGCTTAGGAGGGTACACCGGGGAGCTGTTTTTT.

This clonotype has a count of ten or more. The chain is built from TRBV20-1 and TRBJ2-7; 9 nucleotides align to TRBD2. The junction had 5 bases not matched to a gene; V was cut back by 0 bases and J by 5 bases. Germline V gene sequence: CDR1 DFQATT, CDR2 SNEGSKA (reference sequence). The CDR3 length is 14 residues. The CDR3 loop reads CSAREAGGLHEQYF. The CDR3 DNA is TGCAGTGCTAGAGAGGCGGGAGGGCTCCACGAGCAGTACTTC.

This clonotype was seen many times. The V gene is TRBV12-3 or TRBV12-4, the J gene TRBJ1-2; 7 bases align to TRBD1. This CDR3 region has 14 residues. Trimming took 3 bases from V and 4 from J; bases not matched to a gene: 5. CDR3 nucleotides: TGTGCCAGCAGTTTGGGACAGCCTGCCTATGGCTACACCTTC. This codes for CASSLGQPAYGYTF.

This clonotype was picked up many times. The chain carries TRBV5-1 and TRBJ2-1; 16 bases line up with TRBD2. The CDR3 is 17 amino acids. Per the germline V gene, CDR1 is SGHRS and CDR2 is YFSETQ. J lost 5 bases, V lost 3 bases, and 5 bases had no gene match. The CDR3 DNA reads TGCGCCAGCAGCTGGGGACTAGCGGGAGGGGATCACAATGAGCAGTTCTTC. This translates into CASSWGLAGGDHNEQFF. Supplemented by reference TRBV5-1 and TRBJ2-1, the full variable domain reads KAGVTQTPRYLIKTRGQQVTLSCSPISGHRSVSWYQQTPGQGLQFLFEYFSETQRNKGNFPGRFSGRQFSNSRSEMNVSTLELGDSALYLCASSWGLAGGDHNEQFFGPGTRLTVL.

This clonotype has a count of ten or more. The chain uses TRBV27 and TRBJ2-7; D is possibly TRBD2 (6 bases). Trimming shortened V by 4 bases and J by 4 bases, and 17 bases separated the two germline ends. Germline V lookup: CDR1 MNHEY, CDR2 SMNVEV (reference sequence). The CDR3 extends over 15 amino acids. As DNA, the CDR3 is TGTGCCAGCAGTTACCGGGGCAGGAGGGAGTACGAGCAGTACTTC. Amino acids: CASSYRGRREYEQYF.

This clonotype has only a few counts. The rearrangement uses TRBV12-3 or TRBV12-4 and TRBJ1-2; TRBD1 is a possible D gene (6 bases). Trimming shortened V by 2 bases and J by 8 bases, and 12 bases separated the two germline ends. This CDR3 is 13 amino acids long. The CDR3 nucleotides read TGTGCCAGCAGTTTATATCGCAGGGGAGGCTACACCTTC. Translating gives CASSLYRRGGYTF.

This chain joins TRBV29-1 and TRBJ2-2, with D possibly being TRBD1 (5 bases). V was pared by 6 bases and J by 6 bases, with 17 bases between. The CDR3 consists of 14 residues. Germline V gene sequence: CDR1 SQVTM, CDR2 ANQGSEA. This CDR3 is CSVADGWGAGELFF. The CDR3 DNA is TGCAGCGTGGCAGATGGGTGGGGCGCCGGGGAGCTGTTTTTT.

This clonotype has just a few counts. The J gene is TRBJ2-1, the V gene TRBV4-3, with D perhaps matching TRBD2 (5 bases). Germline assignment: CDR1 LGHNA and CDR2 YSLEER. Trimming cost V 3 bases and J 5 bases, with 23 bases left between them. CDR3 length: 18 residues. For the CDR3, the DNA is TGCGCCAGCAGCCATGTGCCCGTAGCGATCGATGGGGACAATGAGCAGTTCTTC. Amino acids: CASSHVPVAIDGDNEQFF.